A single sample is the source of the 31 T cell receptor beta chains below, sequenced in a study of early T cells in non-severe SARS-CoV-2 infection. TCRdb re-called the 5' RACE reads through MiXCR, storing one row per CDR3 protein. The table includes about 76,000 distinct CDR3 sequences, 10% to 12% detected once. The sequenced material came from whole blood. The source of these receptors is an adult who was a healthcare worker with PCR-confirmed SARS-CoV-2 infection or an uninfected control (not recorded which).

The V gene is TRBV7-9, the J gene TRBJ2-7; no clear D. CDR1 is SEHNR and CDR2 is FQNEAQ in the germline V gene (reference sequence). Trimming removed 1 base from V and 5 bases from J, with 15 bases in between. The CDR3 is made up of 15 amino acids. The CDR3 sequence is CASSLGQASVDEQYF. Here the CDR3 DNA reads TGTGCCAGCAGCTTAGGGCAGGCGTCCGTGGACGAGCAGTACTTC.

This clonotype was seen repeatedly, ten times or more. The rearrangement links TRBV6-5 to TRBJ1-6; 10 nucleotides line up with TRBD1. CDR1 and CDR2 (germline): MNHEY, SVGAGI. The CDR3 covers 16 residues. V gave up 2 bases and J gave up 10 bases; unmatched junction bases: 8. CDR3 region: CASSYGAGTGDSPLHF. CDR3 nucleotides: TGTGCCAGCAGTTACGGTGCCGGGACAGGGGACTCACCCCTCCACTTT.

The chain couples TRBV14 to TRBJ2-1, with 9 bases aligning to TRBD1. The trim removed 4 bases at V and 10 bases at J, leaving 20 bases unmatched. Germline lookup yields CDR1 SGHDN and CDR2 FVKESK. This CDR3 region has 18 residues. The CDR3 nucleotides are TGTGCCAGCAGCCCCCCCCCCACCTACCGGGACAGGGTGTACGAGCAGTTCTTC. Translated, it gives CASSPPPTYRDRVYEQFF.

This clonotype was counted only a few times. V usage is TRBV20-1 and J usage is TRBJ2-5; the match to TRBD2 covers 8 bases. The CDR3 has 14 amino acids. Germline V gene lookup returns CDR1 DFQATT and CDR2 SNEGSKA (reference sequence). The J segment lost 2 bases and the V segment lost 4 bases, leaving 6 bases of the junction unmatched. This CDR3 reads CSATPGGDQETQYF. The DNA of the CDR3 is TGCAGTGCTACCCCCGGGGGGGATCAAGAGACCCAGTACTTC.

This clonotype was detected ten times or more. This chain uses TRBV5-1 with TRBJ2-5, with TRBD1 matching 12 bases. This CDR3 is built from 15 residues. V gave up 3 bases and J gave up 5 bases; unmatched junction bases: 5. Germline lookup yields CDR1 SGHRS and CDR2 YFSETQ. CDR3 nucleotide sequence: TGCGCCAGCAGCTCCCGGGACAGGGGGCGGGAGACCCAGTACTTC. It codes for CASSSRDRGRETQYF.

The CDR3 nucleotides read TGTGCCAGCTCGCGACCTTCCGGGACGGTCTATGGCTACACCTTC. Residues: CASSRPSGTVYGYTF. The chain combines TRBV18 with TRBJ1-2; D is perhaps TRBD1 (5 bases). The CDR3 is made up of 15 amino acids. Germline CDR1 is KGHSH and CDR2 is LQKENI. Trimming left V 6 bases short and J 4 bases short, with 18 bases between.

The J gene is TRBJ2-5, the V gene TRBV11-2; D not certain. The CDR3 has 13 amino acids. V shed 3 bases and J shed 1 base, with 6 bases lying between them. CDR1 SGHAT and CDR2 FQNNGV come from the germline V gene. The CDR3 spells CASSLTSQETQYF. As DNA, the CDR3 is TGTGCCAGCAGCTTGACTTCCCAAGAGACCCAGTACTTC.

This clonotype was detected many times. The rearrangement joins TRBV6-1 to TRBJ1-2; D perhaps matches TRBD1 (6 bases). V gave up 4 bases and J gave up 3 bases, with 18 bases separating them. Germline V gene sequence: CDR1 MNHNS, CDR2 SASEGT. CDR3 length: 16 amino acids. The CDR3 loop is CASSASVEQGHYGYTF. In DNA form, the CDR3 reads TGTGCCAGCAGTGCCAGTGTGGAACAGGGTCACTATGGCTACACCTTC.

This clonotype was picked up many times. The chain uses TRBV6-6 and TRBJ1-4; 8 bases are shared with TRBD1. This CDR3 contains 15 residues. Per germline, CDR1 MNHNY and CDR2 SVGAGI (reference sequence). The trim removed 5 bases at V and 7 bases at J, leaving 9 bases unmatched. For the CDR3, the DNA is TGTGCCAGCAGTCTTACAGGGGGAGGCTCTGAAAAACTGTTTTTT. This gives the protein CASSLTGGGSEKLFF.

This clonotype was counted only a few times. The rearrangement links TRBV11-3 to TRBJ2-1; 8 bases are a match to TRBD1. Unmatched junction bases numbered 9, after V lost 2 bases and J lost 0 bases. The CDR3 covers 18 residues. Germline assignment: CDR1 SGHNT and CDR2 YENEEA. CDR3 residues: CASSLRTGYGNSYNEQFF. CDR3 nucleotide sequence: TGTGCCAGCAGCTTACGGACAGGGTACGGAAACTCCTACAATGAGCAGTTCTTC.

About this clonotype: A much larger clone sits a single nucleotide away, making a read error possible. V gene TRBV7-9 combines with J gene TRBJ2-7; 7 bases line up with TRBD1. CDR1 is SEHNR and CDR2 is FQNEAQ in the germline V gene (reference sequence). CDR3 size: 16 residues. J was trimmed by 4 bases and V by 2 bases; bases with no gene match: 11. CDR3 in DNA: TGTGCCAGCAGCTTACAGCCCCGGGGACAGCGGTACGAGCAGTACTTC. Translation: CASSLQPRGQRYEQYF. Filled out from reference TRBV7-9 and TRBJ2-7, the complete variable domain reads DTGVSQNPRHKITKRGQNVTFRCDPISEHNRLYWYRQTLGQGPEFLTYFQNEAQLEKSRLLSDRFSAERPKGSFSTLEIQRTEQGDSAMYLCASSLQPRGQRYEQYFGPGTRLTVT.

The chain couples TRBV6-4 to TRBJ2-6; D may be TRBD1 (5 bases). The CDR3 length is 15 residues. Looked up from germline, CDR1 is MRHNA and CDR2 is SNTAGT. The V end was cut by 3 bases, the J end by 2 bases, with 8 bases between. CDR3 nucleotides: TGTGCCAGCAGTGAACAAGGGGCTGGGGCCAACGTCCTGACTTTC. Translating it yields CASSEQGAGANVLTF.

On this clonotype itself: A clone one base away is much larger, so this may be a read error. The rearrangement joins TRBV7-9 to TRBJ2-7, with 11 positions matching TRBD2. The DNA end favors TRBJ2-1, so the J call may be wrong. This CDR3 is built from 16 residues. Germline V lookup: CDR1 SEHNR, CDR2 FQNEAQ (reference sequence). CDR3 sequence: CASSLSGTSGRYEQFF. CDR3 DNA sequence: TGTGCCAGCAGCTTGTCTGGGACTAGCGGCCGCTACGAGCAGTTCTTC.

The table lists this clonotype with many counts. The V gene is TRBV7-9, the J gene TRBJ2-1, with TRBD2 identical over 8 bases. The CDR3 loop spans 18 amino acids. V lost 1 base to trimming and J lost 7 bases; unmatched junction nucleotides: 15. Germline V gene data show CDR1 as SEHNR and CDR2 as FQNEAQ (reference sequence). The CDR3 bases are TGTGCCAGCAGCTTAGACGAACAGCGGGGGTACCTTTGGAATGAGCAGTTCTTC. It is translated as CASSLDEQRGYLWNEQFF.

The rearrangement links TRBV7-9 to TRBJ2-1, with TRBD1 matching over 9 bases. Germline V lookup: CDR1 SEHNR, CDR2 FQNEAQ (reference sequence). J was trimmed by 5 bases and V by 11 bases; bases with no gene match: 4. The CDR3 spans 12 residues. The CDR3 DNA reads as TGTGCCGGACAGGGGTGGAACAATGAGCAGTTCTTC. This gives the protein CAGQGWNNEQFF. Based on the CDR3 plus reference TRBV7-9 and TRBJ2-1, the full variable domain is DTGVSQNPRHKITKRGQNVTFRCDPISEHNRLYWYRQTLGQGPEFLTYFQNEAQLEKSRLLSDRFSAERPKGSFSTLEIQRTEQGDSAMYLCAGQGWNNEQFFGPGTRLTVL.

This CDR3 is CASSSLAAQYF. For the CDR3, the DNA is TGTGCCAGCAGCAGCCTAGCAGCCCAGTACTTC. The V and J genes are TRBV6-2 or TRBV6-3 and TRBJ2-5, with a possible D match to TRBD2 (5 bases). This CDR3 spans 11 amino acids. V was cut by 6 bases and J by 9 bases, with 11 bases left in between. Per germline, CDR1 MNHEY and CDR2 SVGEGT.

Remarks on this clonotype: A clone one base away is much larger, so this may be a read error. The chain uses TRBV7-2 and TRBJ2-7, with D maybe TRBD1 (5 bases). The CDR3 has 15 residues. Trimming shortened V by 7 bases and J by 4 bases, and 20 bases separated the two germline ends. Looked up from germline, CDR1 is SGHTA and CDR2 is FQGNSA. The CDR3 is CASISRGRGTYEQYF. The CDR3 nucleotides read TGTGCCAGCATCTCAAGAGGTAGGGGCACGTACGAGCAGTACTTC.

The CDR3, as DNA: TGTGCCAGCAGCCTACAGGGATACACCGGGGAGCTGTTTTTT. Its protein is CASSLQGYTGELFF. The gene calls are TRBV7-3 and TRBJ2-2; TRBD1 might be the D (6 bases). The CDR3 runs 14 residues. V was shortened by 5 bases and J by 3 bases, with 10 bases between the two germline ends. Germline V gives CDR1 SGHTA, CDR2 FQGTGA. Based on the CDR3 plus reference TRBV7-3 and TRBJ2-2, the full variable domain is GAGVSQTPSNKVTEKGKYVELRCDPISGHTALYWYRQSLGQGPEFLIYFQGTGAADDSGLPNDRFFAVRPEGSVSTLKIQRTERGDSAVYLCASSLQGYTGELFFGEGSRLTVL.

Ten or more counts support this clonotype. The rearrangement links TRBV12-3 or TRBV12-4 to TRBJ2-5, with D tentatively TRBD2 (6 bases). V was shortened by 5 bases and J by 5 bases, with 18 bases between the two germline ends. CDR3 length equals 15 residues. The CDR3 is CASSLSDIRGETQYF. CDR3 nucleotide sequence: TGTGCCAGCAGTCTCTCGGACATTCGGGGGGAGACCCAGTACTTC.

V and J are TRBV20-1 and TRBJ2-3; TRBD2 aligns across 13 bases. Germline trimming cut 5 bases from V and 6 bases from J; bases unmatched to any gene: 5. CDR1 DFQATT and CDR2 SNEGSKA come from the germline V gene (reference sequence). There are 14 residues in the CDR3. The DNA of the CDR3 is TGCAGTGCTTCAACTAGCGGGGGGGTGGATACGCAGTATTTT. Its translation: CSASTSGGVDTQYF.

Remarks on this clonotype: A single base separates this from a much larger clone, so it may be a read error. The chain is built from TRBV2 and TRBJ2-3, with D possibly TRBD1 on 5 matching bases. Germline CDR1 and CDR2: SNHLY and FYNNEI. This CDR3 comprises 13 residues. The V end was cut by 4 bases, the J end by 4 bases, with 9 bases between. The CDR3 nucleotides read TGTGCCAGCAGTGTCAGGGTGTCAGATACGCAGTATTTT. This translates into CASSVRVSDTQYF.

This clonotype has just a few counts. The rearrangement links TRBV7-3 to TRBJ2-1; D gene ambiguous. The length of the CDR3 is 14 residues. CDR1 is SGHTA, CDR2 FQGTGA, per germline. Trimming stripped 2 bases from V and 9 bases from J, with 14 bases between. CDR3 DNA: TGTGCCAGCAGCTTACGGGCTAGTTTGGGTGAGCAGTTCTTC. Translation: CASSLRASLGEQFF.

The chain uses TRBV6-6 and TRBJ1-2, with 8 bases that match TRBD1. CDR1 and CDR2 (germline): MNHNY, SVGAGI (reference sequence). J gave up 6 bases and V 8 bases, and 14 bases lay outside the gene matches. There are 15 residues in the CDR3. The CDR3 loop reads CASLPTGEPTNGYTF. The DNA of the CDR3 is TGTGCCAGCCTCCCGACAGGGGAGCCGACGAATGGCTACACCTTC.

V is TRBV7-3 and J is TRBJ2-7; D is possibly TRBD2 (5 bases). The V and J ends lost 5 bases and 2 bases respectively, with 13 bases between them. Germline V gives CDR1 SGHTA, CDR2 FQGTGA. There are 14 residues in the CDR3. For the CDR3, the DNA is TGTGCCAGCAGCCCTCTAAGCGGTCCCTACGAGCAGTACTTC. It is translated as CASSPLSGPYEQYF.

This clonotype was picked up a small number of times. The chain uses TRBV7-8 and TRBJ2-1, with D maybe TRBD2 (5 bases). The CDR3 length is 16 residues. V was pared by 1 base and J by 6 bases, with 16 bases between. Per the germline V gene, CDR1 is SGHVS and CDR2 is FQNEAQ. CDR3 DNA sequence: TGTGCCAGCAGCTTAGATCGGACTCGTGCTGGCAATGAGCAGTTCTTC. Its translation: CASSLDRTRAGNEQFF.

This clonotype was counted a few times. The chain carries TRBV4-3 and TRBJ2-2; D is possibly TRBD1 (5 bases). This CDR3 region has 16 residues. Trimming took 7 bases from V and 2 from J, leaving 17 bases between them. Germline assignment: CDR1 LGHNA and CDR2 YSLEER. The CDR3 protein is CASTPSIGENTGELFF. The CDR3 nucleotides read TGCGCCAGCACCCCAAGCATAGGGGAAAACACCGGGGAGCTGTTTTTT.

In its sample, this clonotype was seen many times. The chain couples TRBV27 to TRBJ2-7; 7 bases line up with TRBD1. From germline, CDR1 is MNHEY and CDR2 SMNVEV (reference sequence). J was trimmed by 2 bases and V by 3 bases; bases with no gene match: 7. The CDR3 runs 15 residues. CDR3 sequence reads: CASSLRQGSTYEQYF. The DNA of the CDR3 is TGTGCCAGCAGTTTGCGACAGGGCTCTACCTACGAGCAGTACTTC.

This clonotype was detected many times. The J gene is TRBJ2-7, the V gene TRBV20-1, with 7 bases that match TRBD1. Per the germline V gene, CDR1 is DFQATT and CDR2 is SNEGSKA (reference sequence). The V and J ends lost 4 bases and 3 bases, in that order; junction bases with no gene match: 15. The CDR3 consists of 16 residues. The CDR3 DNA sequence: TGCAGTGCTACAAACCCACAGGGGAAACGGGTCTACGAGCAGTACTTC. Translated: CSATNPQGKRVYEQYF.

This clonotype occurred a few times. The rearrangement links TRBV5-1 to TRBJ2-3; perhaps TRBD2 as D (6 bases). Germline CDR1 reads SGHRS; CDR2 reads YFSETQ. The V end was cut by 0 bases, the J end by 3 bases, with 11 bases between. CDR3 length equals 15 residues. CDR3 nucleotide sequence: TGCGCCAGCAGCTTGGGGGCGGGGATAACAGATACGCAGTATTTT. Translating gives CASSLGAGITDTQYF.

J is TRBJ2-1 and V is TRBV2, with D possibly being TRBD2 (6 bases). The CDR3 spans 11 residues. V was clipped by 3 bases and J by 9 bases, with 6 bases between them. The germline gives CDR1 SNHLY, CDR2 FYNNEI. For the CDR3, the DNA is TGTGCCAGCAGTGAGGGAGGTGAGCAGTTCTTC. Residues: CASSEGGEQFF.

In this sample, this clonotype turned up many times. This chain joins TRBV7-6 and TRBJ2-1, with D hard to call. CDR1 is SGHVS, CDR2 FNYEAQ, per germline. This CDR3 is built from 15 residues. Trimming took 1 base from V and 8 from J, leaving 15 bases between them. The CDR3 DNA follows: TGTGCCAGCAGCTTAGAGGTCAGCGAAAGTGATGAGCAGTTCTTC. This sequence encodes CASSLEVSESDEQFF.